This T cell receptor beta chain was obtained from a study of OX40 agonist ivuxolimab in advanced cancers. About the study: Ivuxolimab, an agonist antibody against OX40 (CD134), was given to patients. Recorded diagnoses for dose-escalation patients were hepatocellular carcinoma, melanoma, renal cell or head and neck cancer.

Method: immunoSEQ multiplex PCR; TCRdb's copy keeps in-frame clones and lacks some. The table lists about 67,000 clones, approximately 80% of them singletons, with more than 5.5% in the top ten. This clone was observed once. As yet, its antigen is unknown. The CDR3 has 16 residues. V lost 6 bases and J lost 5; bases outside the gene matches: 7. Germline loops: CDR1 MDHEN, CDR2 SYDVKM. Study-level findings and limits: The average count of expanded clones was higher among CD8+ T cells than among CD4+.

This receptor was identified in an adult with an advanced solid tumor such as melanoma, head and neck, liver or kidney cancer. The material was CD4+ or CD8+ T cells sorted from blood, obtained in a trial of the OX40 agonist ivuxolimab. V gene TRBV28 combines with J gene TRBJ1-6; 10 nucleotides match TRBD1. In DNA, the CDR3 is TGTGCCAGCAGATTTCGACAGGGGGCCAATAATTCACCCCTCCACTTT. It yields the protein CASRFRQGANNSPLHF. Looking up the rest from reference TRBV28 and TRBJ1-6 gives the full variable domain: DVKVTQSSRYLVKRTGEKVFLECVQDMDHENMFWYRQDPGLGLRLIYFSYDVKMKEKGDIPEGYSVSREKKERFSLILESASTNQTSMYLCASRFRQGANNSPLHFGNGTRLTVT.